Here is one TCR beta chain with its context. Assay: immunoSEQ multiplex PCR; the TCRdb copy retains only in-frame clones and omits some. The sample has 360,000 or so clones, around nine tenths seen once. The data derive from a study of blood T cell repertoires in COVID-19. Germline V gives CDR1 SGHNT, CDR2 YENEEA. The V segment lost 4 bases and the J segment 0 bases; nucleotides outside the gene matches: 7. The CDR3 extends over 17 amino acids. This receptor was obtained from a woman aged 25 to 39 who had been exposed to COVID-19. Sample: PBMCs or T cells enriched from blood (not recorded which). The chain couples TRBV11-3 to TRBJ2-1, with 9 bases matching TRBD2. The CDR3 loop reads CASSWGLASSSYNEQFF. The DNA of the CDR3 is TGTGCCAGCAGCTGGGGACTAGCCTCAAGCTCCTACAATGAGCAGTTCTTC.